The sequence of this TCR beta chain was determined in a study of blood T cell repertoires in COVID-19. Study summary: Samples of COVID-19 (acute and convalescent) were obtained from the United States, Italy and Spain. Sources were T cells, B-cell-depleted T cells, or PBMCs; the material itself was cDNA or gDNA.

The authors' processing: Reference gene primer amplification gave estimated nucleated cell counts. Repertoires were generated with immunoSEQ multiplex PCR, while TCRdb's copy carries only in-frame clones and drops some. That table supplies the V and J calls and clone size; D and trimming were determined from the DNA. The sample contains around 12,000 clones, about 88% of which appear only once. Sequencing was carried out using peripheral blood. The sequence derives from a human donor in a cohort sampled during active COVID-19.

As DNA, the CDR3 is TGTGCCAGCAGCCGGGACAGCCACTATGGCTACACCTTC. Protein product: CASSRDSHYGYTF. The chain is built from TRBV5-6 and TRBJ1-2; TRBD1 matches 7 bases. This CDR3 region has 13 residues. Germline CDR1 SGHDT, CDR2 YYEEEE. J gave up 3 bases and V 4 bases, and 3 bases lay outside the gene matches.